These 30 T cell receptor beta chains originate from one sample sequenced in a study of T cells in Graves' hyperthyroidism and ophthalmopathy. RNA transcripts gave rise to amplified TCR beta CDR3 regions. TCR CDR3 regions were first amplified by RT-PCR with HTBI primers. TCRdb re-called the multiplex PCR reads through MiXCR, storing one row per CDR3 protein. The table includes about 400,000 distinct CDR3 sequences, about 16% detected once. Sequencing was performed on blood. These receptors came from a woman younger than 45 with Graves' hyperthyroidism.

This clonotype was detected many times. CDR3 loop: CASSLSTSGGQETQYF. For the CDR3, the DNA is TGTGCCAGCAGCCTTTCGACTAGCGGGGGCCAAGAGACCCAGTACTTC. This chain links TRBV7-2 with TRBJ2-5, with 12 positions matching TRBD2. Per germline, CDR1 SGHTA and CDR2 FQGNSA. The V segment lost 5 bases and the J segment 1 base; nucleotides outside the gene matches: 5. This CDR3 region has 16 residues.

This clonotype has just a few counts. A much larger clone is a single base away; this may be a read error. The chain carries TRBV6-1 and TRBJ2-7, with a possible D match to TRBD1 (5 bases). Germline lookup yields CDR1 MNHNS and CDR2 SASEGT. Trimming removed 7 bases at V and 0 bases at J, with 13 bases between. The length of the CDR3 is 14 residues. The CDR3 coding sequence is TGTGCCAGCACCGCGGACACGAGCTCCTACGAGCAGTACTTC. As protein: CASTADTSSYEQYF.

Details on this clonotype: The junction departs from germline at one end; a sequencing error may be responsible. In nucleotides, the CDR3 is TGCGCCAGCAGCCAAGATCCCCGGGGAGGCTATGGCTACACCTTC. As protein: CASSQDPRGGYGYTF. The chain employs TRBV3-1 and TRBJ1-2, with unresolved D. The germline gives CDR1 LGHDT, CDR2 YNNKEL (reference sequence). This CDR3 is 15 amino acids long.

The V call is TRBV5-1, the J call TRBJ2-2; TRBD1 agrees at 10 bases. J gave up 5 bases and V 2 bases, and 3 bases lay outside the gene matches. CDR1 and CDR2 (germline): SGHRS, YFSETQ. The CDR3 covers 15 residues. CDR3 DNA: TGCGCCAGCAGCTTAAGGACAGGGGGAACCGGGGAGCTGTTTTTT. This codes for CASSLRTGGTGELFF.

This clonotype showed up many times. The chain has TRBV18 and TRBJ2-3; 7 bases align to TRBD2. The J segment lost 5 bases and the V segment lost 3 bases, leaving 2 bases of the junction unmatched. Germline values: CDR1 KGHSH, CDR2 LQKENI. The CDR3 extends over 13 amino acids. The DNA for the CDR3 is TGTGCCAGCTCACCGGGGACTAAAGATACGCAGTATTTT. Protein product: CASSPGTKDTQYF.

This clonotype was detected ten times or more. The chain couples TRBV7-9 to TRBJ2-5; TRBD2 aligns across 10 bases. The CDR3 contains 19 residues. V was clipped by 3 bases and J by 1 base; unmatched bases: 14. CDR1 SEHNR and CDR2 FQNEAQ come from the germline V gene (reference sequence). CDR3 DNA: TGTGCCAGCAGCTTCCTTGGTCTAGCGGGAGAGGAACCCCAAGAGACCCAGTACTTC. This sequence encodes CASSFLGLAGEEPQETQYF.

Only a few counts were recorded for this clonotype. The chain employs TRBV5-1 and TRBJ2-2; perhaps TRBD1 as D (5 bases). The CDR3 loop spans 14 amino acids. V lost 3 bases, J lost 3 bases, and 9 bases lay in between. Per germline, CDR1 SGHRS and CDR2 YFSETQ. In DNA, the CDR3 is TGCGCCAGCAGCTCGGACAAATACACCGGGGAGCTGTTTTTT. Translating gives CASSSDKYTGELFF.

This clonotype has a count of ten or more. The chain joins TRBV20-1 to TRBJ2-7; 15 nucleotides line up with TRBD2. This CDR3 contains 17 residues. Trimming took 1 base from V and 0 from J; bases not matched to a gene: 4. From germline, CDR1 is DFQATT and CDR2 SNEGSKA (reference sequence). CDR3 DNA: TGCAGTGCTAGAGTGGGGACTAGCGGGAGGAGCTCCTACGAGCAGTACTTC. Its protein product is CSARVGTSGRSSYEQYF.

The chain is built from TRBV25-1 and TRBJ2-1; 8 nucleotides line up with TRBD2. J was trimmed by 0 bases and V by 2 bases; bases with no gene match: 6. Germline loops: CDR1 MGHDK, CDR2 SYGVNS. This CDR3 spans 17 amino acids. The chain's CDR3 is CASSEIRGGSSYNEQFF. As DNA, the CDR3 is TGTGCCAGCAGTGAAATCCGGGGGGGCAGCTCCTACAATGAGCAGTTCTTC.

This clonotype has more than one count but fewer than ten. The V and J genes are TRBV28 and TRBJ2-2; TRBD2 agrees at 7 bases. V shed 8 bases and J 2 bases; nucleotides not matched to a gene: 14. This CDR3 has 17 amino acids. The V gene's germline CDR1 is MDHEN and CDR2 SYDVKM. The CDR3 protein is CASVPQAGLLNTGELFF. The CDR3 DNA is TGTGCCAGCGTCCCCCAGGCGGGACTACTAAACACCGGGGAGCTGTTTTTT. The variable domain in full, completed from reference TRBV28 and TRBJ2-2, reads DVKVTQSSRYLVKRTGEKVFLECVQDMDHENMFWYRQDPGLGLRLIYFSYDVKMKEKGDIPEGYSVSREKKERFSLILESASTNQTSMYLCASVPQAGLLNTGELFFGEGSRLTVL.

The chain links TRBV27 to TRBJ2-7; maybe TRBD1 (6 bases). Germline V lookup: CDR1 MNHEY, CDR2 SMNVEV (reference sequence). This CDR3 region has 15 residues. Trimming took 0 bases from V and 1 from J, leaving 10 bases between them. The CDR3 region has the DNA TGTGCCAGCAGTTTATCGAACAGGGTTTCCTACGAGCAGTACTTC. Amino acids: CASSLSNRVSYEQYF.

This clonotype was seen only a few times. The rearrangement joins TRBV24-1 to TRBJ1-5, with D possibly TRBD1 on 5 matching bases. The CDR3 runs to 14 residues. The germline V gene encodes CDR1 KGHDR and CDR2 SFDVKD. The V and J ends lost 2 bases and 7 bases respectively, with 11 bases between them. The CDR3 DNA reads TGTGCCACCAGTGATTCTTACGACAGACAGCCCCAGCATTTT. Protein sequence: CATSDSYDRQPQHF.

This clonotype has ten or more counts. V is TRBV20-1 and J is TRBJ2-1; 8 bases agree with TRBD2. The CDR3 has 15 residues. Germline trimming cut 3 bases from V and 5 bases from J; bases unmatched to any gene: 9. CDR1 and CDR2 from the germline V gene are DFQATT and SNEGSKA (reference sequence). The CDR3, as DNA: TGCAGTGCTAGGTCCCCAGCGGGAGATAACAATGAGCAGTTCTTC. Protein product: CSARSPAGDNNEQFF.

The table lists this clonotype with a few counts. This chain joins TRBV2 and TRBJ2-1, with TRBD1 identical over 12 bases. Germline V gives CDR1 SNHLY, CDR2 FYNNEI. The CDR3 is made up of 15 amino acids. V shed 1 base and J 13 bases; nucleotides not matched to a gene: 8. CDR3 nucleotide sequence: TGTGCCAGCAGTGAAGTGATGACCGGGACAGGGGGCCAGTTCTTC. This encodes CASSEVMTGTGGQFF.

The rearrangement links TRBV11-2 to TRBJ2-1, with 12 bases identical to TRBD2. The germline CDR1 and CDR2 sequences are SGHAT and FQNNGV. Trimming at V came to 3 bases and at J to 6 bases, leaving 6 bases not matched to a gene. The CDR3 loop spans 16 amino acids. The CDR3 nucleotides read TGTGCCAGCAGCTTCCTAGGACTAGCGGGATCCAATGAGCAGTTCTTC. Amino acids: CASSFLGLAGSNEQFF.

This clonotype was seen many times. This chain connects TRBV18 to TRBJ2-1; 9 bases match TRBD2. The CDR3 spans 14 residues. Germline V gene sequence: CDR1 KGHSH, CDR2 LQKENI. V was clipped by 3 bases and J by 8 bases; unmatched bases: 5. The CDR3 nucleotides are TGTGCCAGCTCACCGGGACTAGCATTCGATGAGCAGTTCTTC. This gives the protein CASSPGLAFDEQFF. Together with reference TRBV18 and TRBJ2-1, the CDR3 gives the full variable domain: NAGVMQNPRHLVRRRGQEARLRCSPMKGHSHVYWYRQLPEEGLKFMVYLQKENIIDESGMPKERFSAEFPKEGPSILRIQQVVRGDSAAYFCASSPGLAFDEQFFGPGTRLTVL.

The V call is TRBV7-9, the J call TRBJ1-4, with 10 bases that match TRBD1. Germline CDR1 is SEHNR and CDR2 is FQNEAQ (reference sequence). V was clipped by 1 base and J by 11 bases; unmatched bases: 16. The CDR3 totals 18 residues. CDR3 in amino acids: CASSLEPGTGDDLTKLFF. CDR3 nucleotides: TGTGCCAGCAGCTTAGAACCCGGGACAGGGGACGATCTGACGAAACTGTTTTTT.

This clonotype was counted many times. The rearrangement links TRBV5-1 to TRBJ2-1, with 8 bases identical to TRBD2. This CDR3 contains 17 residues. V shed 0 bases, J shed 1 base, and the junction held 6 bases outside the gene matches. In germline, CDR1 is SGHRS, CDR2 YFSETQ. CDR3 nucleotides: TGCGCCAGCAGCTTGGAACTTAGCGGGGCATCCTACAATGAGCAGTTCTTC. Amino acid sequence: CASSLELSGASYNEQFF.

V usage is TRBV11-3 and J usage is TRBJ2-7; the D gene is possibly TRBD2 (5 bases). Trimming took 3 bases from V and 4 from J, leaving 10 bases between them. In germline, CDR1 is SGHNT, CDR2 YENEEA. This CDR3 region has 13 residues. CDR3 in amino acids: CASSFEPGYEQYF. The CDR3 coding sequence is TGTGCCAGCAGCTTCGAGCCGGGGTACGAGCAGTACTTC.

This clonotype was detected many times. The chain links TRBV28 to TRBJ2-3; D may be TRBD2 (5 bases). The CDR3 has 12 residues. Germline V gene sequence: CDR1 MDHEN, CDR2 SYDVKM. V was clipped by 6 bases and J by 10 bases, with 14 bases between them. The CDR3 DNA reads TGTGCCAGCAGACAGACCACGGAGGCGCAGTATTTT. Its translation: CASRQTTEAQYF.

This clonotype has a count of ten or more. The rearrangement uses TRBV2 and TRBJ2-3, with TRBD2 matching over 7 bases. Germline V gives CDR1 SNHLY, CDR2 FYNNEI. CDR3 length equals 15 residues. The V and J ends lost 6 bases and 5 bases, in that order; junction bases with no gene match: 11. CDR3 in amino acids: CASSWRGRVEDTQYF. DNA of the CDR3: TGTGCCAGCAGCTGGAGAGGGAGGGTGGAAGATACGCAGTATTTT. Based on the CDR3 plus reference TRBV2 and TRBJ2-3, the full variable domain is EPEVTQTPSHQVTQMGQEVILRCVPISNHLYFYWYRQILGQKVEFLVSFYNNEISEKSEIFDDQFSVERPDGSNFTLKIRSTKLEDSAMYFCASSWRGRVEDTQYFGPGTRLTVL.

This clonotype was counted at least ten times. The chain has TRBV7-9 and TRBJ2-1; TRBD1 agrees at 9 bases. V gave up 4 bases and J gave up 0 bases; unmatched junction bases: 1. The germline V gene encodes CDR1 SEHNR and CDR2 FQNEAQ (reference sequence). This CDR3 contains 15 residues. CDR3 loop: CASSSTGGSYNEQFF. As DNA, the CDR3 is TGTGCCAGCAGCTCGACAGGGGGCTCCTACAATGAGCAGTTCTTC.

This clonotype was found many times. The V and J genes are TRBV30 and TRBJ2-3, with a weak D call TRBD1 (5 bases). Looked up from germline, CDR1 is GTSNPN and CDR2 is SVGIG (reference sequence). With 4 bases removed from V and 1 base from J, the gap between germline ends came to 12 bases. The CDR3 covers 14 residues. The CDR3 spells CAWTGHLRTDTQYF. The CDR3 DNA is TGTGCCTGGACTGGACACCTACGCACAGATACGCAGTATTTT.

This clonotype showed up many times. The chain combines TRBV28 with TRBJ1-1; tentative D call: TRBD1 (6 bases). The germline gives CDR1 MDHEN, CDR2 SYDVKM. The CDR3 has 12 residues. The CDR3 DNA reads TGTCAGGTGCGGGGGCGCGTCTCTGAAGCTTTCTTT. Its protein product is CQVRGRVSEAFF.

The CDR3 is CSARDVGILNRNEKLFF. Here the CDR3 DNA reads TGCAGTGCTAGAGATGTTGGGATCCTGAATCGTAATGAAAAACTGTTTTTT. V usage is TRBV20-1 and J usage is TRBJ1-4; D gene unclear. The CDR3 contains 17 residues. CDR1 and CDR2 from the germline V gene are DFQATT and SNEGSKA (reference sequence). V was trimmed by 0 bases and J by 4 bases, leaving 18 bases between them.

This clonotype was observed at least ten times. The J gene is TRBJ1-2, the V gene TRBV20-1; D is perhaps TRBD1 (5 bases). Deletions cut 3 bases from V and 8 bases from J, with 16 bases between. This CDR3 is built from 13 residues. The V gene's germline CDR1 is DFQATT and CDR2 SNEGSKA (reference sequence). CDR3 nucleotides: TGCAGTGCTAGTTTAGGGCAGGGAGAGGGCTACACCTTC. Protein product: CSASLGQGEGYTF.

This clonotype was recorded a few times. The rearrangement joins TRBV4-2 to TRBJ2-5, with TRBD2 matching over 10 bases. Losses at the gene ends were 3 bases for V and 2 bases for J; bases not matched to a gene: 6. This CDR3 comprises 16 residues. CDR1 and CDR2 from the germline V gene are LGHNA and YNFKEQ. As DNA, the CDR3 is TGTGCCAGCAGCCATCTCTCACTAGCGGGACAAGAGACCCAGTACTTC. Amino acids: CASSHLSLAGQETQYF.

This clonotype has ten or more counts. This chain joins TRBV7-2 and TRBJ1-4, with 9 bases lining up with TRBD1. Losses at the gene ends were 5 bases for V and 6 bases for J; bases not matched to a gene: 4. From germline, CDR1 is SGHTA and CDR2 FQGNSA. The CDR3 contains 14 residues. The CDR3: CASSPRTGDEKLFF. DNA of the CDR3: TGTGCCAGCAGCCCCCGGACAGGGGATGAAAAACTGTTTTTT.

This clonotype was counted ten times or more. This chain links TRBV29-1 with TRBJ2-7, with 8 bases matching TRBD1. The CDR3 has 13 residues. The germline V gene has CDR1 SQVTM and CDR2 ANQGSEA. V lost 4 bases and J lost 4; bases outside the gene matches: 6. This CDR3 is CSVGRGLEYEQYF. The CDR3 coding sequence is TGCAGCGTTGGCAGGGGGCTTGAGTACGAGCAGTACTTC.

At least ten counts were recorded for this clonotype. The J gene is TRBJ2-7, the V gene TRBV3-1; D might be TRBD1 or TRBD2, each matching 5 bases. CDR1 is LGHDT and CDR2 is YNNKEL in the germline V gene (reference sequence). The V end lost 0 bases, the J end lost 2 bases, and 14 bases lay between the germline ends. The CDR3 is made up of 16 amino acids. The CDR3 is CASSQEGRSGTYEQYF. The DNA of the CDR3 is TGTGCCAGCAGCCAAGAGGGACGGAGTGGAACCTACGAGCAGTACTTC.